Listed here is a single TCR beta chain. Its antigen is undetermined. Each sorted population was over 95% pure. The sample is drawn from a study of beta chain features in type 1 diabetes. Of the isolated RNA, all was reverse transcribed, and so the sequenced material was expressed TCRB transcripts. TCRdb keeps only in-frame clones here, not all; method: immunoSEQ multiplex PCR. The sample contains around 70,000 clones, approximately 50% of which appear only once. Study results and limitations: Patients' naive, central memory and Treg TCRB repertoires seemed closer to one another than those of healthy donors. All four CD4+ subsets of Type 1 diabetes patients contained TCRB CDR3s that were moderately but significantly shorter.

The CDR3 has 15 residues. The ends were cut back, 5 bases at V and 3 bases at J, with 14 bases in the middle. Per the germline V gene, CDR1 is MDHEN and CDR2 is SYDVKM. The specimen was central memory CD4+ T cells from blood. The chain uses TRBV28 and TRBJ1-5; perhaps TRBD1 as D (5 bases). The receptor's source is a man in his thirties or forties with type 1 diabetes. In nucleotides, the CDR3 is TGTGCCAGCAGTGGGGGGACGGGCGACAATCAGCCCCAGCATTTT. This encodes CASSGGTGDNQPQHF.